The 23 T cell receptor beta chains presented below share a single source sample, sequenced in a study of Ad26.COV2.S vaccination and SARS-CoV-2 variants. TCRdb keeps only in-frame clones here, not all; method: immunoSEQ multiplex PCR. Counted here are about 280,000 clones, more than 70% occurring once; the ten biggest clones make up under 4%. Specified treatment: about 20 received Ad26.COV2.S at low or high dose, single or two shots; about 5 received placebo; per-sample allocation not given. Collection of the samples took place on day 63 after the first injection of vaccine or placebo. This specimen consisted of peripheral blood, obtained in a trial of Ad26.COV2.S vaccine versus placebo. The receptors here all came from a person aged 18-65 years who received the Ad26.COV2.S COVID-19 vaccine or a placebo.

The V and J genes are TRBV20-1 and TRBJ1-2; D not certain. The V gene's germline CDR1 is DFQATT and CDR2 SNEGSKA (reference sequence). The ends were cut back, 5 bases at V and 3 bases at J, with 7 bases in the middle. The CDR3 extends over 11 amino acids. The CDR3 DNA reads as TGCAGTGCTCAGGAGGACTATGGCTACACCTTC. As protein: CSAQEDYGYTF.

This rearrangement joins TRBV12-3 or TRBV12-4 to TRBJ2-1, with no clear D. Trimming pared 6 bases from V and 6 bases from J, leaving 12 bases between. There are 13 residues in the CDR3. CDR3 sequence (DNA): TGTGCCAGCAGAAGTGACGGAATCAATGAGCAGTTCTTC. This translates into CASRSDGINEQFF.

The gene calls are TRBV6-5 and TRBJ2-7, with unresolved D. Trimming removed 5 bases from V and 2 bases from J, with 7 bases in between. The CDR3 has 12 residues. Germline CDR1 and CDR2: MNHEY and SVGAGI. CDR3 residues: CASSITPYEQYF. DNA for the CDR3: TGTGCCAGCAGTATAACCCCCTACGAGCAGTACTTC.

The chain has TRBV11-2 and TRBJ2-1, with 8 nucleotides matching TRBD1. CDR3 length: 13 amino acids. J lost 9 bases, V lost 3 bases, and 4 bases had no gene match. CDR1 and CDR2 from the germline V gene are SGHAT and FQNNGV. CDR3 in DNA: TGTGCCAGCAGCTTGACAGGGGCGACTGAGCAGTTCTTC. Protein sequence: CASSLTGATEQFF.

The V gene is TRBV27, the J gene TRBJ2-5, with D perhaps assigned TRBD1 or TRBD2 (5 bases each). Trimming pared 6 bases from V and 1 base from J, leaving 12 bases between. This CDR3 is built from 14 residues. Per the germline V gene, CDR1 is MNHEY and CDR2 is SMNVEV (reference sequence). The CDR3, as DNA: TGTGCCAGCAGATCAGCAGGGACCCAAGAGACCCAGTACTTC. Translating it yields CASRSAGTQETQYF.

The genes are TRBV6-2 or TRBV6-3 and TRBJ2-7; 9 bases match TRBD2. Trimming cost V 2 bases and J 4 bases; bases outside gene matches: 3. The CDR3 length is 14 residues. Germline CDR1 reads MNHEY; CDR2 reads SVGEGT. CDR3 sequence reads: CASSYLAGNYEQYF. CDR3 DNA: TGTGCCAGCAGTTACCTAGCGGGGAATTACGAGCAGTACTTC.

The CDR3 sequence: CASGGGGSTEAFF. The CDR3 region has the DNA TGTGCCAGCGGGGGAGGGGGCAGCACTGAAGCTTTCTTT. V is TRBV9 and J is TRBJ1-1; 7 positions agree with TRBD1. With V trimmed by 7 bases and J by 4 bases, 7 bases remained unmatched. Germline assignment: CDR1 SGDLS and CDR2 YYNGEE. The CDR3 spans 13 residues. The whole variable domain, remainder taken from reference TRBV9 and TRBJ1-1, is DSGVTQTPKHLITATGQRVTLRCSPRSGDLSVYWYQQSLDQGLQFLIQYYNGEERAKGNILERFSAQQFPDLHSELNLSSLELGDSALYFCASGGGGSTEAFFGQGTRLTVV.

The V gene is TRBV4-1, the J gene TRBJ1-2, with a tentative D call TRBD1 (6 bases). The V gene's germline CDR1 is MGHRA and CDR2 YSYEKL. The ends were cut back, 3 bases at V and 3 bases at J, with 20 bases in the middle. The CDR3 loop spans 17 amino acids. CDR3 protein: CASSHPPRGRLDYGYTF. The DNA for the CDR3 is TGCGCCAGCAGCCATCCTCCTCGGGGGCGCCTCGACTATGGCTACACCTTC.

The V call is TRBV7-8, the J call TRBJ2-7; TRBD2 matches at 9 bases. The CDR3 spans 15 residues. The germline V gene has CDR1 SGHVS and CDR2 FQNEAQ. Losses at the gene ends were 2 bases for V and 4 bases for J; bases not matched to a gene: 6. The CDR3 loop is CASSLTQRGDYEQYF. CDR3 DNA: TGTGCCAGCAGCTTAACGCAGCGGGGGGATTACGAGCAGTACTTC.

V and J are TRBV28 and TRBJ1-5, with 8 bases that match TRBD1. The CDR3 contains 14 residues. V was pared by 6 bases and J by 4 bases, with 5 bases of the junction left unmatched. Germline loops: CDR1 MDHEN, CDR2 SYDVKM. CDR3 loop: CASREQGDNQPQHF. CDR3 bases: TGTGCCAGCAGGGAACAGGGGGATAATCAGCCCCAGCATTTT.

V and J are TRBV7-2 and TRBJ2-5; 8 nucleotides align to TRBD2. This CDR3 spans 18 amino acids. In germline, CDR1 is SGHTA, CDR2 FQGNSA. Losses at the gene ends were 4 bases for V and 5 bases for J; bases not matched to a gene: 18. The CDR3 DNA reads as TGTGCCAGCAGCTCTAGCTTTGTCGGTAGCGGGGTTCGGGAGACCCAGTACTTC. Translating gives CASSSSFVGSGVRETQYF.

This clone appeared once. This sequence joins TRBV28 and TRBJ2-7; the D gene could be TRBD1 or TRBD2 (5 bases each). The CDR3 totals 12 residues. V was clipped by 5 bases and J by 6 bases, with 11 bases between them. Germline V gives CDR1 MDHEN, CDR2 SYDVKM. This chain's CDR3 is CASSPLGVEQYF. The CDR3, as DNA: TGTGCCAGCAGTCCTCTGGGGGTCGAGCAGTACTTC.

The rearrangement uses TRBV29-1 and TRBJ2-7; D could derive from TRBD1 or TRBD2 (5 bases each). Germline V gene data show CDR1 as SQVTM and CDR2 as ANQGSEA. V lost 6 bases and J 2 bases, leaving 11 bases between the germline ends. There are 12 residues in the CDR3. In DNA form, the CDR3 reads TGCAGCGTGACCAGAGGGGCCTACGAGCAGTACTTC. It is translated as CSVTRGAYEQYF.

The chain couples TRBV6-4 to TRBJ1-1; D perhaps matches TRBD1 (6 bases). V was pared by 4 bases and J by 4 bases, with 22 bases between. Germline CDR1 reads MRHNA; CDR2 reads SNTAGT. The CDR3 consists of 17 residues. This CDR3 reads CASSGGTGQPRITEAFF. The CDR3 DNA sequence: TGTGCCAGCAGTGGGGGAACCGGACAGCCCCGAATCACTGAAGCTTTCTTT.

This clone turned up a few times. This chain connects TRBV5-4 to TRBJ2-6; 7 bases match TRBD1. The J segment lost 6 bases and the V segment lost 3 bases, leaving 3 bases of the junction unmatched. The CDR3 sequence is 14 residues long. The germline V gene encodes CDR1 SGHNT and CDR2 YYREEE (reference sequence). The CDR3 sequence: CASSSQGSANVLTF. The CDR3 DNA is TGTGCCAGCAGCTCACAGGGGTCGGCCAACGTCCTGACTTTC.

For the CDR3, the DNA is TGTGCCAGCAGCGGACAGGGGTCCAATGAGCAGTTCTTC. This sequence encodes CASSGQGSNEQFF. The J gene is TRBJ2-1, the V gene TRBV6-6; 9 bases agree with TRBD1. The V gene's germline CDR1 is MNHNY and CDR2 SVGAGI (reference sequence). J was trimmed by 6 bases and V by 6 bases; bases with no gene match: 3. The CDR3 totals 13 residues.

V gene TRBV27 combines with J gene TRBJ2-1; TRBD1 matches 8 bases. V trimming: 7 bases; J trimming: 9 bases; junction bases outside the gene matches: 11. In germline, CDR1 is MNHEY, CDR2 SMNVEV (reference sequence). The CDR3 loop spans 14 amino acids. CDR3 DNA sequence: TGTGCCAGCACCCTAGGGACAGGAGAATTTGAGCAGTTCTTC. Amino acids: CASTLGTGEFEQFF.

This clone was recorded only once. V and J are TRBV19 and TRBJ1-2; 8 bases agree with TRBD1. This CDR3 is 14 amino acids long. CDR1 and CDR2 (germline): LNHDA, SQIVND (reference sequence). V dropped 5 bases and J dropped 8; count of bases not matched to a gene: 10. In DNA, the CDR3 is TGTGCCAGTAGTCCTTTATCGGCAGGGGGCGGCTACACCTTC. It encodes CASSPLSAGGGYTF.

V usage is TRBV4-2 and J usage is TRBJ2-5, with 7 positions matching TRBD2. The CDR3 runs to 16 residues. The ends lost 0 bases at V and 7 bases at J; junction bases unmatched: 11. In germline, CDR1 is LGHNA, CDR2 YNFKEQ. This chain's CDR3 is CASSQEGDPGRVTQYF. The CDR3 DNA follows: TGTGCCAGCAGCCAAGAAGGAGACCCGGGGAGGGTGACCCAGTACTTC.

The chain carries TRBV19 and TRBJ2-6; tentatively, D is TRBD1 (6 bases). The CDR3 is 16 residues long. Germline CDR1 and CDR2: LNHDA and SQIVND (reference sequence). The V end lost 4 bases, the J end lost 0 bases, and 10 bases lay between the germline ends. In DNA form, the CDR3 reads TGTGCCAGTAGTAGCCCCAGGGGCTCTGGGGCCAACGTCCTGACTTTC. It translates to CASSSPRGSGANVLTF.

Points on this clone: A single base separates this from a much larger clone, so it may be a read error. Other nucleotide sequences in the sample specify the same CDR3. J is TRBJ1-3 and V is TRBV9, with a weak D call TRBD1 (6 bases). V gave up 4 bases and J gave up 3 bases, with 8 bases separating them. The CDR3 is 13 amino acids. Germline-derived CDR1 and CDR2 are SGDLS and YYNGEE. The CDR3 bases are TGTGCCAGCAGCAGGGGGGATGGAAACACCATATATTTT. It encodes CASSRGDGNTIYF.

In this sample, this clone turned up a few times. The chain couples TRBV5-1 to TRBJ2-7; no firm D call. The CDR3 covers 11 residues. Between the trimmed V and J ends, which lost 3 bases and 4 bases, there was a span of 5 bases. Germline V gene data show CDR1 as SGHRS and CDR2 as YFSETQ. CDR3 nucleotides: TGCGCCAGCAGCTATGGTTACGAGCAGTACTTC. Its protein is CASSYGYEQYF.

This chain links TRBV9 with TRBJ1-4; TRBD1 is a possible D gene (6 bases). Between the trimmed V and J ends, which lost 0 bases and 7 bases, there was a span of 16 bases. Germline V gene data show CDR1 as SGDLS and CDR2 as YYNGEE. The CDR3 length is 16 residues. CDR3 DNA sequence: TGTGCCAGCAGCGTAGAACCGGGACATACTGCTGAAAAACTGTTTTTT. The encoded protein is CASSVEPGHTAEKLFF.